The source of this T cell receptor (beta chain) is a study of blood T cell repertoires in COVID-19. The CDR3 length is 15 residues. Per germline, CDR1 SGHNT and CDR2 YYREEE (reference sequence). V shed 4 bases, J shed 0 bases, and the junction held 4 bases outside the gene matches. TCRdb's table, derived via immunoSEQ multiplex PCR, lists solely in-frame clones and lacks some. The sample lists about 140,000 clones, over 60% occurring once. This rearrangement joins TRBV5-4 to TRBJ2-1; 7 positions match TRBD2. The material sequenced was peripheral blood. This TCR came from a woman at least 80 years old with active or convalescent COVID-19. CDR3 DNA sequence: TGTGCCAGCAGCCCGCGGGGGAGCTCCTACAATGAGCAGTTCTTC. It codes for CASSPRGSSYNEQFF.